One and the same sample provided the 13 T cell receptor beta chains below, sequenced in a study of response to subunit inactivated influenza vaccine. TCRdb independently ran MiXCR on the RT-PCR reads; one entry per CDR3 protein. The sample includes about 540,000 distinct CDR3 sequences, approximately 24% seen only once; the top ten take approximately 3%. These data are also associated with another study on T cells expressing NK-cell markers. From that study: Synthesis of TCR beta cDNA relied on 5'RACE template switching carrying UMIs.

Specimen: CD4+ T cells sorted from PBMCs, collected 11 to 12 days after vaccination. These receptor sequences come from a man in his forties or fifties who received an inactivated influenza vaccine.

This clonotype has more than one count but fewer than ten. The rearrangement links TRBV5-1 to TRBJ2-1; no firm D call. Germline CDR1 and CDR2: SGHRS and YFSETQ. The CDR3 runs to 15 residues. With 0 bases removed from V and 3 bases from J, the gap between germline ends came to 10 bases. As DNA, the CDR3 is TGCGCCAGCAGCTTGGTAGGAGAGTACTACAATGAGCAGTTCTTC. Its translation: CASSLVGEYYNEQFF.

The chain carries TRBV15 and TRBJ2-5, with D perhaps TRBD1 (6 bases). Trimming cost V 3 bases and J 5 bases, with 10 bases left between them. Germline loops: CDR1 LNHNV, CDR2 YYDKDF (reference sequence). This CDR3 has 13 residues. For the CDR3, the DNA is TGTGCCACCAGCAGGACAGGCGAGGAGACCCAGTACTTC. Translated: CATSRTGEETQYF.

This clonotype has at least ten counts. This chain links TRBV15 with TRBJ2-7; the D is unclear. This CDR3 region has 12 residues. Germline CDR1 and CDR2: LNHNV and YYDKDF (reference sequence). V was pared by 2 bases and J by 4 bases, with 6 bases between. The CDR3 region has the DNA TGTGCCACCAGCAGATCGAAGTACGAGCAGTACTTC. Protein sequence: CATSRSKYEQYF.

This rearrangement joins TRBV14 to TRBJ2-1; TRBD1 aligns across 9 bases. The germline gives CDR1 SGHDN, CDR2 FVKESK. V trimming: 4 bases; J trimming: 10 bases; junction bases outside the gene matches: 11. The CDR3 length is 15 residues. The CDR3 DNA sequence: TGTGCCAGCAGCCTCGGACAGGGGCGCTCCCAGGAGCAGTTCTTC. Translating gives CASSLGQGRSQEQFF.

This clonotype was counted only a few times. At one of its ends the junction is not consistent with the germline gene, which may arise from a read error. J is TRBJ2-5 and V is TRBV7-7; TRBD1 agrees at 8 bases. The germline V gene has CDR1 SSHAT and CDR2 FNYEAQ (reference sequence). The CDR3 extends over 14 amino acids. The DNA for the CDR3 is TGTGCTAGCAGCCCCCGGACAGGGTGGGAGACCCAGTACTTC. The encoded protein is CASSPRTGWETQYF.

The CDR3 spells CASRIGIETQYF. The CDR3 coding sequence is TGCGCCAGCAGAATCGGCATAGAGACCCAGTACTTC. The chain has TRBV5-1 and TRBJ2-5; D gene ambiguous. Germline CDR1 and CDR2: SGHRS and YFSETQ. The CDR3 is 12 residues long. V lost 5 bases and J lost 4, with 9 bases in between.

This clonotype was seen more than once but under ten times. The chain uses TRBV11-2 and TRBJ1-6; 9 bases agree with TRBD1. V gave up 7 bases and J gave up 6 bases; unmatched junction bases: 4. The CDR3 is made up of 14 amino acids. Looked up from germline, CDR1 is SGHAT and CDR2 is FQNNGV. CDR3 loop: CASTLDRGNSPLHF. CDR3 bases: TGTGCCAGCACCCTGGACAGGGGTAATTCACCCCTCCACTTT.

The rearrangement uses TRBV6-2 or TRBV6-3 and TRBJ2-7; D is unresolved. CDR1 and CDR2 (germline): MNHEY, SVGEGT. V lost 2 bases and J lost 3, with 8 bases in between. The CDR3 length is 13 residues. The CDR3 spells CASSYRTLYEQYF. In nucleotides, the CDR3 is TGTGCCAGCAGTTACAGGACCCTCTACGAGCAGTACTTC.

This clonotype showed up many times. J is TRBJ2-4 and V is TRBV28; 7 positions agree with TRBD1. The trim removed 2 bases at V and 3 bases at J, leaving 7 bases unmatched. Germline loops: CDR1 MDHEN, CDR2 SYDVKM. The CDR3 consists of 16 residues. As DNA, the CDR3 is TGTGCCAGCAGTTTAGACAGGGTTTTGGACAAAAACATTCAGTACTTC. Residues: CASSLDRVLDKNIQYF.

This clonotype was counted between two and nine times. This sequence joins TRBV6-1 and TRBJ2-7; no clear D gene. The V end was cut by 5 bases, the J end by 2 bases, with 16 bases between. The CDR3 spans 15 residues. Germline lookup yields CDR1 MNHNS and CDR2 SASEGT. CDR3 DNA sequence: TGTGCCAGCAGTAGTACCCTGCGAACTACCTACGAGCAGTACTTC. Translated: CASSSTLRTTYEQYF.

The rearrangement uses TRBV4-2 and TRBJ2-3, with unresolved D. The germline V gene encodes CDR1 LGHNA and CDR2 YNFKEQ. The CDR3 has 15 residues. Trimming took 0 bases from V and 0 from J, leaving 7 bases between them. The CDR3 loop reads CASSQDWLSTDTQYF. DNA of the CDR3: TGTGCCAGCAGCCAAGATTGGCTTAGCACAGATACGCAGTATTTT.

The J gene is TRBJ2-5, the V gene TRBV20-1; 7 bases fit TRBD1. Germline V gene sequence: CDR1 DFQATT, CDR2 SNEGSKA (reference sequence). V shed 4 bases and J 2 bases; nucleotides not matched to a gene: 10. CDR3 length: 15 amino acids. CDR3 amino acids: CSATKPATGQETQYF. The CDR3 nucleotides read TGCAGTGCTACCAAACCCGCGACAGGGCAAGAGACCCAGTACTTC.

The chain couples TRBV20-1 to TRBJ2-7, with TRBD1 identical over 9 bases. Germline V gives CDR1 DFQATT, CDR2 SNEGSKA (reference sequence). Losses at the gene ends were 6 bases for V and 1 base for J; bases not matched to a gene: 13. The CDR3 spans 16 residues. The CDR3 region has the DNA TGCAGTGCAACGCACCAGGGACAGGGCCTTTCCTACGAGCAGTACTTC. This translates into CSATHQGQGLSYEQYF.